Shown below are 14 T cell receptor beta chains from a single sample sequenced in a study of shared clonotypes between healthy human individuals. CD45RO-negative, CCR7-selected cells formed the naive CD8 fraction, which excluded terminally differentiated effector memory CD45RA+ cells. The protocol was immunoSEQ multiplex PCR, while the TCRdb copy is restricted to in-frame clones and leaves out a portion. The repertoire has about 2.1 million clones, roughly 91% of them found once; the top ten carry around 1.7%. Specimen: naive CD8+ T cells from PBMCs. These receptors originate from a man aged 18-30 years in good health. Some clones in this sample may be carry-over from other donors' samples.

This chain connects TRBV4-3 to TRBJ2-7, with D uncertain. The V gene's germline CDR1 is LGHNA and CDR2 YSLEER. V was clipped by 1 base and J by 6 bases, with 16 bases between them. This CDR3 has 15 amino acids. CDR3 nucleotides: TGCGCCAGCAGCCAAGGGGTCGTGCTGGTCGGCGAGCAGTACTTC. Translation: CASSQGVVLVGEQYF.

This chain joins TRBV27 and TRBJ2-2; tentatively, D is TRBD2 (6 bases). V gave up 7 bases and J gave up 1 base, with 19 bases separating them. The germline gives CDR1 MNHEY, CDR2 SMNVEV (reference sequence). The CDR3 sequence is 17 residues long. As DNA, the CDR3 is TGTGCCAGCACCTTCCTTCTGGGCGGGAAGAACACCGGGGAGCTGTTTTTT. This translates into CASTFLLGGKNTGELFF.

The chain recombines TRBV18 with TRBJ1-1; perhaps TRBD1 as D (6 bases). V was shortened by 0 bases and J by 3 bases, with 35 bases between the two germline ends. The CDR3 runs to 23 residues. The germline gives CDR1 KGHSH, CDR2 LQKENI. As DNA, the CDR3 is TGTGCCAGCTCACCACCCGGGATCTCCCCCAAGCCGTCCGGGGGGCTTGGTTACACTGAAGCTTTCTTT. Translation: CASSPPGISPKPSGGLGYTEAFF.

This chain connects TRBV10-3 to TRBJ2-7; D uncertain. Germline CDR1 ENHRY, CDR2 SYGVKD. This CDR3 comprises 13 residues. Trimming removed 5 bases at V and 4 bases at J, with 12 bases between. Written as DNA, the CDR3 is TGTGCCATCAGTCGACCGGATAGGTACGAGCAGTACTTC. Residues: CAISRPDRYEQYF.

The chain uses TRBV19 and TRBJ1-1, with D tentatively TRBD1 (5 bases). The germline gives CDR1 LNHDA, CDR2 SQIVND (reference sequence). The CDR3 has 15 amino acids. Deletions cut 4 bases from V and 2 bases from J, with 14 bases between. In DNA form, the CDR3 reads TGTGCCAGTAGTAATGGGGGGTATATAAACACTGAAGCTTTCTTT. As protein: CASSNGGYINTEAFF.

V is TRBV21-1 and J is TRBJ2-3; whether TRBD1, the table's D call, matches the DNA was not checked. TRBV21-1 is termed a pseudogene. The CDR3 is made up of 15 amino acids. This CDR3 reads CASSKGRQVTDTQYF. The DNA of the CDR3 is TGTGCCAGCAGCAAAGGGAGACAGGTGACAGATACGCAGTATTTT.

This CDR3 reads CASSFGWGTDTQYF. CDR3 bases: TGTGCCAGCAGCTTTGGGTGGGGCACAGATACGCAGTATTTT. The rearrangement joins TRBV5-5 to TRBJ2-3; D is ambiguous. There are 14 residues in the CDR3. Between the trimmed V and J ends, which lost 2 bases and 1 base, there was a span of 8 bases. CDR1 SGHKS and CDR2 YYEKEE come from the germline V gene (reference sequence).

The V gene is TRBV28, the J gene TRBJ1-4, with D possibly TRBD1 on 6 matching bases. The V end was cut by 11 bases, the J end by 4 bases, with 23 bases between. Looked up from germline, CDR1 is MDHEN and CDR2 is SYDVKM. This CDR3 contains 16 residues. CDR3 sequence (DNA): TGTGCCGGTAACTCCGGGACACGACCCGATAATGAAAAACTGTTTTTT. It is translated as CAGNSGTRPDNEKLFF.

The CDR3 coding sequence is TGTGCCAGCAGTCCGCCGTGGGACAATGAGCAGTTCTTC. This encodes CASSPPWDNEQFF. V and J are TRBV28 and TRBJ2-1; D not certain. CDR1 and CDR2 (germline): MDHEN, SYDVKM. The CDR3 extends over 13 amino acids. V was shortened by 5 bases and J by 5 bases, with 10 bases between the two germline ends.

The chain combines TRBV7-9 with TRBJ2-7; no firm D call. The V end lost 1 base, the J end lost 6 bases, and 10 bases lay between the germline ends. Germline V CDR1 and CDR2: SEHNR, FQNEAQ (reference sequence). The length of the CDR3 is 13 residues. The CDR3 spells CASSLDMGSEQYF. As DNA, the CDR3 is TGTGCCAGCAGCTTAGACATGGGTTCCGAGCAGTACTTC.

The V gene is TRBV9, the J gene TRBJ1-2; 8 bases fit TRBD1. Trimming at V came to 0 bases and at J to 4 bases, leaving 5 bases not matched to a gene. Germline V CDR1 and CDR2: SGDLS, YYNGEE. This CDR3 is built from 15 residues. As DNA, the CDR3 is TGTGCCAGCAGCGTAGGGTCGACAGGGGCCTATGGCTACACCTTC. Translation gives CASSVGSTGAYGYTF.

The chain carries TRBV28 and TRBJ1-2, with 9 nucleotides matching TRBD1. Germline trimming cut 6 bases from V and 8 bases from J; bases unmatched to any gene: 10. Per germline, CDR1 MDHEN and CDR2 SYDVKM. The CDR3 totals 14 residues. The CDR3 spells CASRPRQGGDGYTF. CDR3 bases: TGTGCCAGCAGACCGCGACAGGGGGGTGACGGCTACACCTTC.

The CDR3 nucleotides are TGTGCCAGCAGCAATTCACAGGGCCACGAGCAGTACTTC. It translates to CASSNSQGHEQYF. V is TRBV9 and J is TRBJ2-7, with D possibly matching TRBD1 (6 bases). Trimming took 4 bases from V and 5 from J, leaving 13 bases between them. Germline V CDR1 and CDR2: SGDLS, YYNGEE. The CDR3 runs 13 residues.

V is TRBV5-1 and J is TRBJ2-7, with TRBD1 matching over 10 bases. This CDR3 is built from 16 residues. CDR1 is SGHRS and CDR2 is YFSETQ in the germline V gene. The J segment lost 4 bases and the V segment lost 1 base, leaving 8 bases of the junction unmatched. The CDR3 spells CASSLTQTGGIYEQYF. The CDR3 DNA reads as TGCGCCAGCAGCTTGACACAGACAGGGGGCATATACGAGCAGTACTTC.